The present entry profiles one T cell receptor beta chain with its context. The data derive from a study of blood T cell repertoires in COVID-19. Across the whole study: Some COVID-19 samples were acute and others convalescent; all came from the United States, Italy and Spain. The analysed material was cDNA or gDNA that came from T cells, B-cell-depleted T cells, or PBMCs.

Per the study methods: Amplification of reference gene primers provided the estimated nucleated cell counts. Using immunoSEQ multiplex PCR, the repertoire was profiled, and TCRdb retains in-frame clones only, with some absent. V, J and clone size are taken as reported in that table, and D and trimming were inferred from the DNA itself. The top ten clones hold 0.85% to 1.2% of a sample with over 85,000 clones, more than 75% of them seen once. This CDR3 comprises 15 residues. The trim removed 3 bases at V and 10 bases at J, leaving 10 bases unmatched. Germline CDR1 reads SGHNT; CDR2 reads YYREEE (reference sequence).

The rearrangement joins TRBV5-4 to TRBJ1-1, with 12 bases aligning to TRBD1. The sequence was obtained from a human donor in a cohort sampled during active COVID-19. Sequencing input: peripheral blood. The CDR3 loop is CASSWGQGAFSGAFF. Here the CDR3 DNA reads TGTGCCAGCAGCTGGGGACAGGGGGCCTTCTCGGGAGCTTTCTTT.